This T cell receptor beta chain was sequenced during a study of T cells in Graves' hyperthyroidism and ophthalmopathy. TCR beta CDR3 sequences were amplified from RNA transcripts. During a first-round RT-PCR of the TCR CDR3, the HTBI primer set was used. In TCRdb, the multiplex PCR reads were re-called with MiXCR into one record per CDR3 protein. The table has some 500,000 distinct CDR3 sequences, 15% to 20% seen once. Individuals with ophthalmopathy presented a Clinical Activity Score of at least 3, a NOSPECS grade of at least 4 and a duration under 3 months. Exclusion of a patient resulted from uncontrolled infection, other autoimmune disease, pregnancy or lactation. This clonotype was recorded at least ten times. Its antigen is still unknown. Looked up from germline, CDR1 is SGHVS and CDR2 is FQNEAQ. The CDR3 runs to 16 residues. Trimming removed 0 bases from V and 6 bases from J, with 16 bases in between.

Study-level points and caveats: Model-based prediction identified ophthalmopathy a median 6.5 months prior to its onset.

The origin of this receptor is a woman under 40 with Graves' ophthalmopathy. Sequenced sample: blood. V gene TRBV7-8 combines with J gene TRBJ2-3, with D maybe TRBD2 (6 bases). This CDR3 reads CASSLAVGGVEDTQYF. As DNA, the CDR3 is TGTGCCAGCAGCTTAGCGGTGGGAGGAGTTGAGGATACGCAGTATTTT.